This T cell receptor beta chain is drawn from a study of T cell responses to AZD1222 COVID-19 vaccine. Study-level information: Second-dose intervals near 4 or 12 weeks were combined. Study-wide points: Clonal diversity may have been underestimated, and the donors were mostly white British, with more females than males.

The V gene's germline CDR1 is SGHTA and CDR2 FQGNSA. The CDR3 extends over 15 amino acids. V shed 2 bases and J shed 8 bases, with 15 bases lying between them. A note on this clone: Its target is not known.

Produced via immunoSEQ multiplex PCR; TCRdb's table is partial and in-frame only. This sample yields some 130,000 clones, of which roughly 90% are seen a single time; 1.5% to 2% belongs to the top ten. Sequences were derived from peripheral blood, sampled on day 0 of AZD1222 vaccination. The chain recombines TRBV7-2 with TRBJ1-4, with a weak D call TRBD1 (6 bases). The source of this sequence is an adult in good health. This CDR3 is CASSLKGEFEEKLFF. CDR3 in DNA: TGTGCCAGCAGCTTAAAGGGGGAGTTTGAAGAAAAACTGTTTTTT. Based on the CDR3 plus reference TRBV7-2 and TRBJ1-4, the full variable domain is GAGVSQSPSNKVTEKGKDVELRCDPISGHTALYWYRQSLGQGLEFLIYFQGNSAPDKSGLPSDRFSAERTGGSVSTLTIQRTQQEDSAVYLCASSLKGEFEEKLFFGSGTQLSVL.